The 9 T cell receptor beta chains below all came from one sample that was sequenced in a study of siplizumab effects on memory and regulatory T cells. The assay was immunoSEQ multiplex PCR, and TCRdb's table has in-frame clones only and misses some. The sample lists 70,000 to 90,000 clones; about nine tenths were seen once. Sequenced material: CD4+ T cells sorted from blood. These receptors all stem from a human donor in good health.

The V call is TRBV2, the J call TRBJ1-1; D ambiguous. The CDR3 runs 14 residues. Trimming took off 6 bases at V and 3 bases at J, with 14 bases between the two ends. Germline V CDR1 and CDR2: SNHLY, FYNNEI. The CDR3 bases are TGTGCCAGCAGGAGAACAGAGGGCGACACTGAAGCTTTCTTT. Its translation: CASRRTEGDTEAFF.

The V and J genes are TRBV30 and TRBJ2-7; D is possibly TRBD1 (6 bases). The CDR3 runs to 15 residues. Germline values: CDR1 GTSNPN, CDR2 SVGIG (reference sequence). Trimming cost V 2 bases and J 1 base, with 15 bases left between them. The CDR3 protein is CAWSSRTVPSYEQYF. The CDR3 DNA reads TGTGCCTGGAGTTCCAGGACAGTTCCATCCTACGAGCAGTACTTC.

V and J are TRBV19 and TRBJ1-5; a possible D gene is TRBD1 (5 bases). CDR3 length: 14 residues. V was trimmed by 1 base and J by 4 bases, leaving 8 bases between them. Per germline, CDR1 LNHDA and CDR2 SQIVND (reference sequence). The CDR3 nucleotides are TGTGCCAGTAGTATAGGGGCAGGGAATCAGCCCCAGCATTTT. This codes for CASSIGAGNQPQHF.

The V call is TRBV25-1, the J call TRBJ2-1; 10 bases agree with TRBD2. With V trimmed by 4 bases and J by 2 bases, 8 bases remained unmatched. Germline CDR1 and CDR2: MGHDK and SYGVNS. This CDR3 has 17 residues. The CDR3 region is CASSGVSGRAAYNEQFF. The DNA for the CDR3 is TGTGCCAGCAGTGGAGTCAGCGGGAGGGCCGCCTACAATGAGCAGTTCTTC.

This clone occurred once. This chain joins TRBV18 and TRBJ2-5, with 7 positions matching TRBD1. The end of the DNA is better explained by TRBJ2-7, so the J call may be wrong. This CDR3 comprises 14 residues. Germline CDR1 and CDR2: KGHSH and LQKENI. The CDR3 loop is CASSGGQSSYEQYF. CDR3 nucleotide sequence: TGTGCCAGCTCAGGGGGACAGAGCTCCTACGAGCAGTACTTC.

This rearrangement joins TRBV18 to TRBJ1-1; 7 bases line up with TRBD1. The CDR3 spans 12 residues. Trimming removed 3 bases from V and 10 bases from J; junction bases left unmatched: 5. Germline V CDR1 and CDR2: KGHSH, LQKENI. CDR3 in amino acids: CASSPTGKVAFF. CDR3 in DNA: TGTGCCAGCTCACCGACAGGGAAGGTAGCTTTCTTT.

The V call is TRBV6-5, the J call TRBJ2-7, with TRBD1 as a possible D gene (5 bases). Germline loops: CDR1 MNHEY, CDR2 SVGAGI. The CDR3 contains 12 residues. V was trimmed by 6 bases and J by 7 bases, leaving 13 bases between them. CDR3 protein: CASSQGAGEQYF. For the CDR3, the DNA is TGTGCCAGCAGCCAAGGGGCCGGGGAGCAGTACTTC.

This clone was counted a single time. This chain uses TRBV19 with TRBJ1-4, with TRBD1 identical over 7 bases. Germline trimming cut 2 bases from V and 8 bases from J; bases unmatched to any gene: 14. The CDR3 has 17 amino acids. Germline V gene lookup returns CDR1 LNHDA and CDR2 SQIVND (reference sequence). Here the CDR3 DNA reads TGTGCCAGTAGTATATTCCCTAGACAGGGCCGAAGGGAAAAACTGTTTTTT. This codes for CASSIFPRQGRREKLFF.

This rearrangement joins TRBV5-1 to TRBJ2-7, with 9 bases aligning to TRBD1. V lost 3 bases to trimming and J lost 1 base; unmatched junction nucleotides: 5. Germline CDR1 and CDR2: SGHRS and YFSETQ. This CDR3 has 15 amino acids. The CDR3 sequence: CASSYRDRASYEQYF. The CDR3 nucleotides read TGCGCCAGCAGCTATCGGGACAGGGCTTCCTACGAGCAGTACTTC.